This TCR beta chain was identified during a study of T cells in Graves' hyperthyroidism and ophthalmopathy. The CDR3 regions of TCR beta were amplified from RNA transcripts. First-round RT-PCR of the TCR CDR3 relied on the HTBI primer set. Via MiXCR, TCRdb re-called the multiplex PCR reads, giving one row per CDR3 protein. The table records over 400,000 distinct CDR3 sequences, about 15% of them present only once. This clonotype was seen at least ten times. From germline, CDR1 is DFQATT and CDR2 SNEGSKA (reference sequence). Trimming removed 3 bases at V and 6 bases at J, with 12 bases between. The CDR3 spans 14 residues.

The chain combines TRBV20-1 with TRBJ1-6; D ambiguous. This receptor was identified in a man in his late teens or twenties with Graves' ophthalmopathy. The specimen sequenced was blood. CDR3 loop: CSASDPGFNSPLHF. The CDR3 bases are TGCAGTGCTAGTGACCCCGGCTTTAATTCACCCCTCCACTTT.